Sequencing of this T cell receptor beta chain was carried out in a study of T cells in Graves' hyperthyroidism and ophthalmopathy (dated by TCRdb to the late 2010s). In terms of the full investigation: Peripheral blood samples were taken at the time of initial diagnosis, prior to any treatment. A discovery cohort of roughly 100 patients, approximately 44 with Graves' ophthalmopathy and 55 to 65 with stable Graves' hyperthyroidism, was used to find distinguishing TCR V-J signatures. Prospective prediction of ophthalmopathy was tested in an independent validation cohort consisting of under 20 hyperthyroidism patients and 15 to 17 patients who later progressed to ophthalmopathy. The roughly 91 discovery patients were randomly split 7:3 into training and test sets. Thyroid tissue and blood T-cell repertoires from more than 5 Graves' hyperthyroidism patients were also compared in the study. Following sampling, methimazole starting at 30 mg daily was given to hyperthyroidism patients, and high-dose intravenous methylprednisolone was given to ophthalmopathy patients. According to the paper, TCR Vbeta CDR3 sequencing was carried out on 120 to 150 peripheral blood samples, which came from fewer than 50 ophthalmopathy, approximately 72 hyperthyroidism and roughly 17 progressor patients.

The TCR beta CDR3 regions were amplified from the RNA transcripts. For the first round of RT-PCR on the TCR CDR3, the HTBI primer set was used together with the Qiagen OneStep RT-PCR kit. Libraries were constructed in a second round of multiplex PCR, after which size selection and purification were performed. Libraries were sequenced paired-end with 100 bp reads on an Illumina HiSeq2000. Per the authors' processing: SOAPnuke was used to process the raw data, removing reads that contained adapters or uncalled bases, had a mean Phred below 15, or lacked an exact match to the constant primer or identifier. COPE v1.2.5 was used to merge the high-quality paired reads, and each unique nucleotide sequence was defined as a clonotype. MiTCR v1.1 was used to align clonotypes to the IMGT TRBV, TRBD and TRBJ reference segments. Only V-J combinations with frequency above 0.0001, covering 99% to 99.2% of repertoires, were analysed. A TCS score was defined as the ratio of F50 (clonal expansion) to E x V (chaos), with BLOSUM62-based TCRdist applied between CDR3 peptides within each V-J. Welch's t-statistics and random forest reduced around 550 V-J features to around 14, which were used in a naive Bayes classifier (R e1071). TCRdb reran the public reads through fastp at Q25 and MiXCR, keeping productive beta chains. Rows are unified per CDR3 protein, each entry keeping the most common DNA and genes. For this entry, the V and J calls and clone size follow TCRdb and not the study's own pipeline. This sample lists around 190,000 distinct CDR3 sequences; approximately 16% were detected once. The ten biggest clones cover about 56% of the sample.

A remark on this clonotype: Its binding antigen is unknown. No much larger clone is present one base from it, and per-base qualities are unavailable.

A distance of 15 bases separates the germline ends of V and J, which lose 3 bases and 3 bases respectively. Spanning cysteine to phenylalanine, the CDR3 consists of 15 amino acids. The entry retains the CDR3 DNA only, 45 bases that are in frame from base 1. The germline V gene sets CDR1 to MNHGY and CDR2 to SVAAGI. Graves' hyperthyroidism was defined as stable when no progression to ophthalmopathy occurred over 18 months of follow-up. Hyperthyroidism patients were newly diagnosed, with disease duration under 2 months, and aged 18 to 65 years. The study excluded patients with uncontrolled infections, other autoimmune diseases, pregnancy or lactation. Clinical symptoms, serum thyroxine and TRAb, thyroid ultrasound, and orbital computed tomography formed the basis for the diagnoses. PBMCs were separated from roughly 10 ml of fresh peripheral blood using Ficoll-Paque density gradient centrifugation. Total RNA was extracted with Trizol reagent, and quality was checked on an Agilent 2100 Bioanalyzer.

Study-wide conclusions, independent of this receptor: Sample size was not statistically predetermined, and blinding of investigators to group allocation was not performed. In cross-validation, a model built on a 13 V-J signature told ophthalmopathy apart from stable hyperthyroidism with about 90% sensitivity and around 84% specificity, and in testing the same model reached 80%/75%. Most expanded thyroid clonotypes (frequency above 0.001) were also detected in blood, suggesting blood repertoires may reflect thyroid immune responses. In validation, the model predicted progression to ophthalmopathy with over 60% sensitivity and 72.22% specificity, a median of 6.5 months before onset.

The sequenced sample consisted of blood. This sequence was found in a woman aged 45 to 65 with Graves' hyperthyroidism. The rearrangement combines TRBV6-9 with TRBJ2-7, with the identity of the D gene unclear. The DNA sequence reads TGTGCCAGCAGTTACATCCCCCCGGGCCGCTACGAGCAGTACTTC. It translates as CASSYIPPGRYEQYF.